This TCR beta chain was captured by sequencing in a study of CD8+ T cells in alopecia areata (dated by TCRdb to between 2017 and 2018). In the study overall: To study T cell clonal expansion in alopecia areata, the researchers applied high-throughput TCRbeta sequencing to both the C3H/HeJ mouse model and human patients. Human TCRbeta sequencing covered scalp tissue and sorted CD4+ and CD8+ peripheral blood T cells from patchy and totalis/universalis alopecia areata patients and healthy controls. Clonality in the scalp was compared among normal scalp (n=4), patchy alopecia areata scalp (n=8), and alopecia totalis/universalis scalp (n=8). The RNA source kit depended on sample type: the PAXgene miRNA kit for fixed scalp, the miRNeasy kit for PBMCs, and the RNeasy kit for mouse skin. Amplification of TCRbeta CDR3 regions was done by immunoSEQ multiplex PCR using 35 Vbeta forward primers and 13 Jbeta reverse primers. Overall study results and their limits: Shared TCR sequences between patients were less evident than in mice, which may be partly attributable to HLA diversity in the patient population. Compared with normal scalp, lesional scalp had higher clonality and more expanded CD8+ clones, particularly in alopecia totalis/universalis, a pattern that suggests antigenic drive. Scalp TCR repertoire analysis is complicated because resident alphabeta T cells in normal human skin are also sequenced, whereas mouse skin is dominated by gammadelta T cells.

Libraries were made using the immunoSEQ multiplex PCR assay. To provide template for TCR sequencing, every sample had RNA extracted and reverse transcribed into cDNA. SuperScript III was used for first-strand cDNA synthesis, primed with a 2:1 mix of oligo-dT and random hexamers. A synthetic immune receptor repertoire was used to measure amplification bias, and any remaining bias was corrected computationally. The paper's data handling went like this. After raw reads were preprocessed to remove errors, the CDR3 was defined following IMGT conventions as running from the conserved cysteine to phenylalanine. Clonality was computed as 1 minus the Shannon entropy, with the entropy normalized by log2 of the number of productive unique TCRs. Whether scalp clones were CD4 or CD8 was inferred by matching scalp TCRbeta sequences against CD4 and CD8 repertoires sorted from blood. Held by TCRdb, this immuneACCESS table contains in-frame sequences only and omits some clones. Under half of the omission traces to an unresolved V gene where checked; the cause of the rest is unknown. The V and J calls and clone size were taken over from that table, and D and trimming were inferred from the DNA. For this sample there are about 110,000 clones; roughly 60% appear just once. The leading ten clones occupy roughly 19% of the sample.

V and J are truncated by 9 bases and 2 bases respectively, leaving an intervening sequence of 13 bases. Taken from the germline V gene (reference sequence), the CDR1 and CDR2 loops are LNHDA and SQIVND. From the cysteine up to the phenylalanine, the CDR3 has a length of 13 residues. Only the CDR3 DNA is retained, 39 bases long and in frame from the first base. PBMCs were separated by density centrifugation and stained for CD3, CD4 and CD8, after which CD4+ and CD8+ T cells were sorted on a FACSAria. Scalp biopsies and blood samples were provided by unaffected controls. Turning to this clone: Its antigen is still unknown. Per-base quality was not reported, and no clone a single base away is much larger than it.

This sequence was found in a human donor in good health. The chain is made from TRBV19 and TRBJ1-1; the D gene is not confidently resolved. The sample was CD8+ T cells sorted from blood. The nucleotide sequence is TGTGCCAGCGGACCGAGCTTTAACACTGAAGCTTTCTTT. Its protein is CASGPSFNTEAFF.